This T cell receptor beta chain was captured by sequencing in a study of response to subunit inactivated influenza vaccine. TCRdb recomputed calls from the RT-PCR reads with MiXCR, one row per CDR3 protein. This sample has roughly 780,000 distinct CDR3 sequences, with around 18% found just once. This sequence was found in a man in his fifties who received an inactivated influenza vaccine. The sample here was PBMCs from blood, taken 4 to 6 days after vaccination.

CDR3 sequence (DNA): TGTGCCAGCAGCTTGCGGGCCCCTTCCACTAGCGGGGTTGGTAATGAGCAGTTCTTC. Its translation: CASSLRAPSTSGVGNEQFF. This chain connects TRBV7-2 to TRBJ2-1; 10 nucleotides match TRBD2. V dropped 3 bases and J dropped 7; count of bases not matched to a gene: 18. The CDR3 is 19 residues long. In germline, CDR1 is SGHTA, CDR2 FQGNSA.